This TCR beta chain was recorded in a study of CD8+ T cells in alopecia areata. Overall study context: A regimen of oral tofacitinib, 5 to 10 mg twice daily, was given to treated patients. General study results and limits: Against the mouse data, patients shared TCRs less clearly, possibly for HLA reasons. Numerous expanded lesional clones remained in scalp and blood during tofacitinib.

A word on this clone: Antigen specificity is unknown.

The sequencing template was cDNA reverse transcribed from extracted RNA. Some clones are missing from TCRdb's copy, which holds only in-frame ones; the method was immunoSEQ multiplex PCR. The table records over 85,000 clones, around three quarters of them present only once. This CDR3 is 13 amino acids long. The germline V and J ends were trimmed by 2 bases and 4 bases, with 8 bases remaining between them. Germline V gives CDR1 MNHNY, CDR2 SVGAGI (reference sequence). Specified treatment: oral pan-JAK inhibitor, 5-10 mg twice daily. Specimens obtained from alopecia areata patients comprised lesional scalp punch biopsies and peripheral blood.

The sequenced sample was CD8+ T cells sorted from blood, obtained at approximately week 45, from a patient treated with tofacitinib. The source is a human donor with alopecia areata. The V and J genes are TRBV6-6 and TRBJ2-5, with D unclear. CDR3 residues: CASSYLEGETQYF. The CDR3 DNA follows: TGTGCCAGCAGTTACCTTGAAGGAGAGACCCAGTACTTC.